The entry below gives a single T cell receptor (beta chain) sequence along with its context. These data belong to a study of human T cells and chemical hapten exposure. TCRdb analysed the RACE reads with MiXCR anew, one entry per CDR3 protein. The repertoire holds approximately 50,000 distinct CDR3 sequences, with approximately 9.9% as singletons. The time point here: patch test 3, about 24 weeks after DPC sensitization. Treatment indicated: therapeutic diphenylcyclopropenone sensitization with weekly scalp DPC. The CDR3 consists of 18 residues. The V and J ends lost 5 bases and 1 base respectively, with 18 bases between them. Germline lookup yields CDR1 SGHTA and CDR2 FQGTGA.

The sequenced sample was whole blood, obtained in connection with sensitization to the hapten diphenylcyclopropenone (DPC). The receptor's source is a woman aged 40 to 50 with alopecia areata. Some clones in this sample may be carry-over from other donors' samples. The chain couples TRBV7-3 to TRBJ2-6, with a weak D call TRBD2 (6 bases). The CDR3 region has the DNA TGTGCCAGCAGCCCCTGGGGCGGGGTAAGGTCTGGGGCCAACGTCCTGACTTTC. Translation gives CASSPWGGVRSGANVLTF.